This T cell receptor beta chain was identified in a study of Ad26.COV2.S vaccination and SARS-CoV-2 variants. Assay used: immunoSEQ multiplex PCR; TCRdb lists only in-frame clones, some missing. Of about 390,000 clones in the sample, approximately 91% were seen once. Treatment of the sample: around 19 received Ad26.COV2.S at low or high dose, single or two shots; a few received placebo; per-sample allocation not given. The samples date from day 63 after the first vaccine or placebo injection. The vaccine antigen was prefusion-stabilized Wuhan SARS-CoV-2 spike. The sample in question was peripheral blood, obtained in a trial of Ad26.COV2.S vaccine versus placebo. The origin of this receptor is a person between 18 and 59 years old who received the Ad26.COV2.S COVID-19 vaccine or a placebo.

The CDR3 here is CASGPAFDGTGSIDEQFF. The CDR3 coding sequence is TGTGCTAGTGGCCCCGCTTTCGACGGGACAGGGTCTATCGATGAGCAGTTCTTC. V and J are TRBV12-5 and TRBJ2-1; 9 nucleotides match TRBD1. Per the germline V gene, CDR1 is LGHNT and CDR2 is FRNRAP. J lost 8 bases, V lost 6 bases, and 20 bases had no gene match. The CDR3 is made up of 18 amino acids.